This TCR beta chain was found in a study of blood T cell repertoires in COVID-19. CDR1 and CDR2 from the germline V gene are SGHKS and YYEKEE (reference sequence). This CDR3 is built from 16 residues. The junction had 7 bases not matched to a gene; V was cut back by 7 bases and J by 1 base. Source study methods: Estimation of nucleated cell counts was performed using reference gene primer amplification. Produced via immunoSEQ multiplex PCR; TCRdb's table is partial and in-frame only. The V and J calls and clone size were taken over from that table, and D and trimming were inferred from the DNA. This table holds under 350,000 clones, approximately 86% found once. Living in 24 US areas, the participants were between roughly 18 and 95 years of age. Cohort placement rested on clinical history that participants reported themselves.

The source is a middle-aged woman with acute COVID-19. Sequenced material: PBMCs or T cells enriched from blood (not recorded which). This sequence joins TRBV5-5 and TRBJ2-6, with TRBD2 identical over 8 bases. The CDR3 loop reads CASATASGSGANVLTF. CDR3 nucleotides: TGTGCCAGCGCGACGGCTAGCGGGTCTGGGGCCAACGTCCTGACTTTC.